The rows below give T cell receptor beta chains drawn from one sample of a study of T cell responses to AZD1222 COVID-19 vaccine. TCRdb's table, derived via immunoSEQ multiplex PCR, lists solely in-frame clones and lacks some. The sample consists of 72,000 or so clones, around 85% of them appearing once. The specimen was peripheral blood, collected on day 0 of AZD1222 vaccination. These receptors were taken from an adult in good health. CDR3s include the opening cysteine and the closing phenylalanine or tryptophan. A D gene is named only where the DNA matches it firmly.

d_call j_call v_call cdr3_aa cdr3_nt
NA TRBJ2-3 TRBV29-1 CSVAQDTQYF TGCAGCGTTGCACAAGATACGCAGTATTTT
TRBD1 TRBJ1-2 TRBV6-5 CASSKDRQYGYTF TGTGCCAGCAGTAAGGACAGGCAGTATGGCTACACCTTC
TRBD1 TRBJ1-2 TRBV5-4 CASSPRDRIHYGYTF TGTGCCAGCAGCCCCCGGGACAGGATTCACTATGGCTACACCTTC
NA TRBJ1-2 TRBV5-6 CASSPPGRGSHGYTF TGTGCCAGCAGCCCGCCGGGCAGGGGTAGTCATGGCTACACCTTC
NA TRBJ2-7 TRBV20-1 CSAREMQEQYF TGCAGTGCTAGAGAAATGCAAGAGCAGTACTTC
TRBD2 TRBJ2-1 TRBV10-1 CASIPGLAGGSSYNEQFF TGCGCCAGCATTCCGGGACTAGCGGGGGGGAGCTCCTACAATGAGCAGTTCTTC
NA TRBJ2-3 TRBV19 CASSIGSTDTQYF TGTGCCAGTAGTATTGGTAGCACAGATACGCAGTATTTT
TRBD2 TRBJ2-3 TRBV5-4 CASSLRLAGRTDTQYF TGTGCCAGCAGCTTGCGCCTAGCGGGAAGGACAGATACGCAGTATTTT
NA TRBJ1-1 TRBV7-9 CASSLPGSSNTEAFF TGTGCCAGCAGCTTACCGGGCAGTTCGAACACTGAAGCTTTCTTT
NA TRBJ2-7 TRBV28 CASSLTGSPYEQYF TGTGCCAGCAGTTTAACGGGCAGCCCTTACGAGCAGTACTTC
NA TRBJ2-2 TRBV10-1 CASSESGGGELFF TGCGCCAGCAGTGAGTCCGGAGGAGGAGAGCTGTTTTTT
NA TRBJ2-5 TRBV21-1 CASSKGIGREETQYF TGTGCCAGCAGCAAAGGAATCGGTAGGGAAGAGACCCAGTACTTC
NA TRBJ1-2 TRBV19 CASSIGGRGKSGYTF TGTGCCAGTAGTATCGGGGGGCGGGGAAAGTCTGGCTACACCTTC
NA TRBJ2-7 TRBV6-5 CASSKAGQSYEQYF TGTGCCAGCAGTAAGGCGGGACAGTCCTACGAGCAGTACTTC
NA TRBJ1-2 TRBV7-2 CASSPGTILYGYTF TGTGCCAGCAGCCCGGGCACCATCCTATATGGCTACACCTTC
NA TRBJ2-7 TRBV5-1 CASSLPSATYEQYF TGCGCCAGCAGCTTACCCTCTGCCACCTACGAGCAGTACTTC
NA TRBJ1-2 TRBV3-1/TRBV3-2 CASSQGTAYGYTF TGTGCCAGCAGCCAAGGGACAGCCTATGGCTACACCTTC
NA TRBJ1-5 TRBV14 CASSHGGGGQPQHF TGTGCCAGCAGCCACGGCGGAGGTGGTCAGCCCCAGCATTTT
NA TRBJ1-1 TRBV5-4 CASSLEFGRDTEAFF TGTGCCAGCAGCTTGGAGTTTGGCAGGGACACTGAAGCTTTCTTT